This entry lists 24 T cell receptor beta chains sequenced from one sample in a study of blood T cell repertoires in COVID-19. Assay used: immunoSEQ multiplex PCR; TCRdb lists only in-frame clones, some missing. Here the sample spans under 250,000 clones, about four fifths being singletons. The specimen sequenced was peripheral blood. The origin of the receptors is a man aged 30 to 39 who had recovered from COVID-19.

The chain combines TRBV5-6 with TRBJ2-7; D not resolved. V was clipped by 3 bases and J by 2 bases, with 9 bases between them. This CDR3 has 13 amino acids. Per the germline V gene, CDR1 is SGHDT and CDR2 is YYEEEE. CDR3 region: CASSSQVAYEQYF. CDR3 DNA: TGTGCCAGCAGCTCCCAGGTAGCCTACGAGCAGTACTTC.

The chain employs TRBV5-4 and TRBJ2-5; 8 bases agree with TRBD2. Germline V gives CDR1 SGHNT, CDR2 YYREEE (reference sequence). The CDR3 covers 16 residues. J lost 0 bases, V lost 7 bases, and 11 bases had no gene match. This CDR3 is CASGGRERGNQETQYF. The CDR3 DNA reads as TGTGCCAGCGGCGGACGGGAGCGGGGGAACCAAGAGACCCAGTACTTC.

The chain links TRBV7-3 to TRBJ2-2; TRBD1 matches at 9 bases. This CDR3 is built from 15 residues. V was clipped by 7 bases and J by 3 bases; unmatched bases: 6. In germline, CDR1 is SGHTA, CDR2 FQGTGA. CDR3 sequence reads: CASKSGQGDTGELFF. In DNA, the CDR3 is TGTGCCAGCAAATCGGGACAGGGTGACACCGGGGAGCTGTTTTTT. Full variable domain (remainder filled in from reference TRBV7-3 and TRBJ2-2): GAGVSQTPSNKVTEKGKYVELRCDPISGHTALYWYRQSLGQGPEFLIYFQGTGAADDSGLPNDRFFAVRPEGSVSTLKIQRTERGDSAVYLCASKSGQGDTGELFFGEGSRLTVL.

Only a few counts were recorded for this clone. The V gene is TRBV10-2, the J gene TRBJ1-6; D perhaps matches TRBD1 (5 bases). This CDR3 region has 13 residues. The V and J ends lost 7 bases and 6 bases respectively, with 10 bases between them. Per the germline V gene, CDR1 is WSHSY and CDR2 is SAAADI. The CDR3 sequence is CASTGVVNSPLHF. In DNA, the CDR3 is TGCGCCAGCACGGGGGTAGTTAATTCACCCCTCCACTTT.

This sequence joins TRBV10-3 and TRBJ1-6; 8 bases fit TRBD1. Germline assignment: CDR1 ENHRY and CDR2 SYGVKD. CDR3 length: 15 residues. Trimming cost V 4 bases and J 7 bases; bases outside gene matches: 6. The CDR3 is CAISGAGGENSPLHF. CDR3 DNA sequence: TGTGCCATCAGTGGGGCAGGGGGCGAGAATTCACCCCTCCACTTT.

The chain couples TRBV2 to TRBJ1-1; the D gene is possibly TRBD1 (5 bases). The germline V gene has CDR1 SNHLY and CDR2 FYNNEI. This CDR3 comprises 14 residues. Trimming removed 6 bases from V and 1 base from J, with 12 bases in between. The CDR3 protein is CASSGTRANTEAFF. DNA of the CDR3: TGTGCCAGCAGCGGAACCAGGGCGAACACTGAAGCTTTCTTT.

This clone was detected only a few times. The gene calls are TRBV19 and TRBJ1-2, with D perhaps matching TRBD1 (6 bases). CDR1 and CDR2 (germline): LNHDA, SQIVND (reference sequence). V lost 3 bases, J lost 4 bases, and 12 bases lay in between. The CDR3 has 14 residues. This CDR3 is CASSMSRQVYGYTF. The DNA for the CDR3 is TGTGCCAGTAGTATGAGTCGACAGGTCTATGGCTACACCTTC.

This clone has a handful of counts. The chain uses TRBV2 and TRBJ2-5, with a tentative D call TRBD2 (6 bases). Germline values: CDR1 SNHLY, CDR2 FYNNEI. Between the trimmed V and J ends, which lost 5 bases and 3 bases, there was a span of 13 bases. CDR3 length: 14 residues. The CDR3 bases are TGTGCCAGCAGTCCCGCCGGGGGAGAAGAGACCCAGTACTTC. It translates to CASSPAGGEETQYF.

The chain combines TRBV11-3 with TRBJ2-2; 7 positions agree with TRBD2. J was trimmed by 2 bases and V by 5 bases; bases with no gene match: 5. CDR1 SGHNT and CDR2 YENEEA come from the germline V gene. The length of the CDR3 is 15 residues. The CDR3 sequence is CASSPGGDNTGELFF. Here the CDR3 DNA reads TGTGCCAGCAGCCCTGGGGGGGACAACACCGGGGAGCTGTTTTTT.

The V and J genes are TRBV11-2 and TRBJ2-5; D perhaps matches TRBD2 (5 bases). Trimming removed 5 bases at V and 2 bases at J, with 15 bases between. This CDR3 is built from 15 residues. CDR1 is SGHAT, CDR2 FQNNGV, per germline. This CDR3 reads CASSRPLGGQETQYF. As DNA, the CDR3 is TGTGCCAGCAGCCGCCCCCTTGGAGGACAAGAGACCCAGTACTTC. Full variable domain (missing parts from reference TRBV11-2 and TRBJ2-5): EAGVAQSPRYKIIEKRQSVAFWCNPISGHATLYWYQQILGQGPKLLIQFQNNGVVDDSQLPKDRFSAERLKGVDSTLKIQPAKLEDSAVYLCASSRPLGGQETQYFGPGTRLLVL.

J is TRBJ2-1 and V is TRBV28; possibly TRBD1 for D (5 bases). This CDR3 comprises 15 residues. CDR1 is MDHEN, CDR2 SYDVKM, per germline. The V and J ends lost 5 bases and 4 bases respectively, with 15 bases between them. In DNA, the CDR3 is TGTGCCAGCAGTCCACGCCCGACAGTTTACAATGAGCAGTTCTTC. Encoded protein: CASSPRPTVYNEQFF. Drawing the rest from reference TRBV28 and TRBJ2-1, the complete variable domain is DVKVTQSSRYLVKRTGEKVFLECVQDMDHENMFWYRQDPGLGLRLIYFSYDVKMKEKGDIPEGYSVSREKKERFSLILESASTNQTSMYLCASSPRPTVYNEQFFGPGTRLTVL.

For the CDR3, the DNA is TGTGCCAGCAGCTTAATAAGCGGGGCCGGCTATGAGCAGTTCTTC. Its protein is CASSLISGAGYEQFF. V gene TRBV7-9 combines with J gene TRBJ2-1, with TRBD2 identical over 7 bases. Germline lookup yields CDR1 SEHNR and CDR2 FQNEAQ (reference sequence). The V gene end was trimmed by 2 bases and the J gene end by 8 bases; junction bases not matched to a gene: 9. The CDR3 loop spans 15 amino acids.

This clone appeared a single time. This chain uses TRBV28 with TRBJ1-2; the D gene is possibly TRBD1 (5 bases). V dropped 7 bases and J dropped 4 bases, with 16 bases sitting between them. Germline V lookup: CDR1 MDHEN, CDR2 SYDVKM. The CDR3 is 14 residues long. CDR3 bases: TGTGCCAGCATCACCTTGGGGGGATCCTATGGCTACACCTTC. Its protein product is CASITLGGSYGYTF.

This clone was counted a few times. The chain employs TRBV7-9 and TRBJ1-3, with a possible D match to TRBD1 (6 bases). Germline loops: CDR1 SEHNR, CDR2 FQNEAQ (reference sequence). With 2 bases removed from V and 6 bases from J, the gap between germline ends came to 14 bases. The CDR3 is 15 residues long. The DNA of the CDR3 is TGTGCCAGCAGCTTAATGGGCAGGGGAGAAAACACCATATATTTT. It specifies CASSLMGRGENTIYF.

This clone was seen only once. This sequence joins TRBV3-1 (or the pseudogene TRBV3-2) and TRBJ2-7, with TRBD2 matching 9 bases. Looked up from germline, CDR1 is LGHDT and CDR2 is YNNKEL (reference sequence). Losses at the gene ends were 2 bases for V and 6 bases for J; bases not matched to a gene: 11. The CDR3 has 16 amino acids. In DNA form, the CDR3 reads TGTGCCAGCAGCCAACAAGGTGGCGGGGGGGCCCGCGAGCAGTACGTC. Translated: CASSQQGGGGAREQYV.

J is TRBJ2-3 and V is TRBV18; the match to TRBD2 covers 8 bases. CDR3 length equals 14 residues. The junction had 10 bases not matched to a gene; V was cut back by 8 bases and J by 6 bases. Germline CDR1 reads KGHSH; CDR2 reads LQKENI. This CDR3 is CASTRHPGGDTQYF. DNA of the CDR3: TGTGCCAGCACAAGACATCCGGGGGGGGATACGCAGTATTTT.

The gene calls are TRBV27 and TRBJ1-6; maybe TRBD1 (6 bases). V lost 2 bases to trimming and J lost 8 bases, with 13 bases between them. Germline assignment: CDR1 MNHEY and CDR2 SMNVEV (reference sequence). CDR3 length: 15 amino acids. The DNA for the CDR3 is TGTGCCAGCAGTTTACTATCCAGGGGAGATTCACCCCTCCACTTT. This translates into CASSLLSRGDSPLHF.

The chain has TRBV28 and TRBJ2-5, with a possible D match to TRBD2 (7 bases). Germline V CDR1 and CDR2: MDHEN, SYDVKM. V shed 7 bases and J shed 5 bases, with 17 bases lying between them. This CDR3 has 14 amino acids. CDR3 in DNA: TGTGCCAGCATACTCTCGGGGGGCGGGGAGACCCAGTACTTC. Its translation: CASILSGGGETQYF.

The chain couples TRBV19 to TRBJ1-4; D is undetermined. V lost 8 bases and J lost 8, with 12 bases in between. The CDR3 contains 12 residues. Germline assignment: CDR1 LNHDA and CDR2 SQIVND (reference sequence). CDR3 nucleotide sequence: TGTGCCAGTCCACCTACTCGAGAAAAACTGTTTTTT. Protein product: CASPPTREKLFF.

The sample holds one count of this clone. The chain joins TRBV5-1 to TRBJ1-1; TRBD1 is a possible D gene (6 bases). V dropped 7 bases and J dropped 2 bases, with 15 bases sitting between them. The germline V gene encodes CDR1 SGHRS and CDR2 YFSETQ. This CDR3 has 14 residues. In DNA form, the CDR3 reads TGCGCCAGCGGAGCCGGGACAACTAACACTGAAGCTTTCTTT. Translating gives CASGAGTTNTEAFF.

The chain has TRBV2 and TRBJ1-4; possible D gene TRBD1, 6 bases. CDR3 length: 12 amino acids. Trimming pared 8 bases from V and 4 bases from J, leaving 8 bases between. The germline V gene encodes CDR1 SNHLY and CDR2 FYNNEI. The DNA for the CDR3 is TGTGCCAGCGGCAGGGGTAATGAAAAACTGTTTTTT. This sequence encodes CASGRGNEKLFF.

This clone has a handful of counts. The chain joins TRBV3-1 (or the pseudogene TRBV3-2) to TRBJ2-7; D perhaps matches TRBD2 (5 bases). Trimming cost V 0 bases and J 8 bases, with 11 bases left between them. The CDR3 has 13 amino acids. The germline V gene encodes CDR1 LGHDT and CDR2 YNNKEL (reference sequence). As DNA, the CDR3 is TGTGCCAGCAGCCAAGATCGGACTCTCCAGCAGTACTTC. Translated: CASSQDRTLQQYF.

This chain connects TRBV7-8 to TRBJ1-4; D perhaps matches TRBD1 (6 bases). Per germline, CDR1 SGHVS and CDR2 FQNEAQ. V dropped 2 bases and J dropped 6 bases, with 13 bases sitting between them. The CDR3 is 15 amino acids. This CDR3 is CASSLSRGGYEKLFF. The CDR3 DNA reads TGTGCCAGCAGCTTATCCAGAGGGGGATATGAAAAACTGTTTTTT.

J is TRBJ1-5 and V is TRBV28; 9 positions agree with TRBD1. The CDR3 extends over 15 amino acids. Germline V gene lookup returns CDR1 MDHEN and CDR2 SYDVKM. After removal of 8 bases from V and 3 bases from J, the junction contained 8 bases not matched to a gene. CDR3: CASARDRAINQPQHF. In DNA, the CDR3 is TGTGCCAGCGCTCGGGACAGGGCGATCAATCAGCCCCAGCATTTT.